The 22 T cell receptor beta chains listed next were all sequenced from one sample in a study of blood T cell repertoires in COVID-19. The repertoire was sequenced with immunoSEQ multiplex PCR; TCRdb's copy has only in-frame clones and lacks some. Of approximately 300,000 clones in the sample, approximately 86% were seen once. The sample consisted of peripheral blood. These receptors were taken from a woman between 50 and 59 years old who had recovered from COVID-19.

The chain recombines TRBV28 with TRBJ1-1, with D maybe TRBD1 (6 bases). V lost 3 bases, J lost 1 base, and 18 bases lay in between. In germline, CDR1 is MDHEN, CDR2 SYDVKM. The CDR3 spans 17 residues. The CDR3 DNA sequence: TGTGCCAGCAGTTTGCCCCTTGGGGGAGGGGGGAACACTGAAGCTTTCTTT. Protein: CASSLPLGGGGNTEAFF.

V and J are TRBV28 and TRBJ1-5; D unclear. This CDR3 spans 14 amino acids. The V end was cut by 2 bases, the J end by 1 base, with 6 bases between. From germline, CDR1 is MDHEN and CDR2 SYDVKM. CDR3 sequence (DNA): TGTGCCAGCAGTTTAATGAGCAGCAATCAGCCCCAGCATTTT. It translates to CASSLMSSNQPQHF.

This chain connects TRBV28 to TRBJ2-3; 8 bases fit TRBD2. The CDR3 spans 15 residues. V gave up 3 bases and J gave up 0 bases; unmatched junction bases: 2. CDR1 is MDHEN and CDR2 is SYDVKM in the germline V gene. In DNA form, the CDR3 reads TGTGCCAGCAGTTTGCCTAGCGGGAGCACAGATACGCAGTATTTT. The encoded protein is CASSLPSGSTDTQYF.

V is TRBV27 and J is TRBJ1-4, with 7 bases aligning to TRBD1. CDR1 and CDR2 from the germline V gene are MNHEY and SMNVEV (reference sequence). V was clipped by 6 bases and J by 4 bases; unmatched bases: 11. CDR3 size: 16 residues. The CDR3 is CASSATVGTVNEKLFF. In DNA, the CDR3 is TGTGCCAGCAGCGCAACAGTCGGGACAGTTAATGAAAAACTGTTTTTT. Looking up the rest from reference TRBV27 and TRBJ1-4 gives the full variable domain: EAQVTQNPRYLITVTGKKLTVTCSQNMNHEYMSWYRQDPGLGLRQIYYSMNVEVTDKGDVPEGYKVSRKEKRNFPLILESPSPNQTSLYFCASSATVGTVNEKLFFGSGTQLSVL.

A few counts support this clone. This chain joins TRBV6-6 and TRBJ1-1; D possibly corresponds to TRBD1 (5 bases). Looked up from germline, CDR1 is MNHNY and CDR2 is SVGAGI (reference sequence). The CDR3 extends over 14 amino acids. V was shortened by 10 bases and J by 0 bases, with 15 bases between the two germline ends. Here the CDR3 DNA reads TGTGCCACTAAGGAGGGGAACATGAACACTGAAGCTTTCTTT. This gives the protein CATKEGNMNTEAFF.

The chain carries TRBV5-4 and TRBJ2-3, with D possibly TRBD2 on 5 matching bases. This CDR3 contains 16 residues. Germline V gene sequence: CDR1 SGHNT, CDR2 YYREEE (reference sequence). Trimming pared 2 bases from V and 0 bases from J, leaving 13 bases between. The CDR3: CASSFSAAPSTDTQYF. In DNA, the CDR3 is TGTGCCAGCAGCTTCTCAGCGGCACCTAGCACAGATACGCAGTATTTT.

The chain employs TRBV12-3 or TRBV12-4 and TRBJ2-7; 8 bases match TRBD1. V gave up 6 bases and J gave up 6 bases; unmatched junction bases: 7. The CDR3 contains 13 residues. CDR3 sequence (DNA): TGTGCCAGCAGCTTGACAGGGGCCTCCGAGCAGTACTTC. This gives the protein CASSLTGASEQYF.

The chain uses TRBV6-1 and TRBJ2-7, with D possibly being TRBD2 (5 bases). The CDR3 is 12 residues long. Trimming took 5 bases from V and 3 from J, leaving 8 bases between them. CDR1 MNHNS and CDR2 SASEGT come from the germline V gene. The CDR3 DNA is TGTGCCAGCAGTTTGGGGAGCTACGAGCAGTACTTC. Its translation is CASSLGSYEQYF.

The rearrangement links TRBV18 to TRBJ1-1; TRBD1 aligns across 7 bases. The germline gives CDR1 KGHSH, CDR2 LQKENI. V was clipped by 3 bases and J by 0 bases; unmatched bases: 1. The CDR3 covers 14 residues. CDR3 residues: CASSPGQLNTEAFF. In DNA form, the CDR3 reads TGTGCCAGCTCACCGGGACAGTTGAACACTGAAGCTTTCTTT.

The J gene is TRBJ1-5, the V gene TRBV28; maybe TRBD1 (5 bases). Trimming stripped 2 bases from V and 0 bases from J, with 14 bases between. The CDR3 loop spans 17 amino acids. Germline V CDR1 and CDR2: MDHEN, SYDVKM. In DNA form, the CDR3 reads TGTGCCAGCAGTTTACTGACAGAAACCCTTAGCAATCAGCCCCAGCATTTT. Translating gives CASSLLTETLSNQPQHF.

A single count supports this clone. The V call is TRBV4-1, the J call TRBJ1-2, with a weak D call TRBD1 (6 bases). V shed 0 bases and J shed 6 bases, with 14 bases lying between them. The germline V gene has CDR1 MGHRA and CDR2 YSYEKL. This CDR3 is 15 amino acids long. The CDR3 DNA sequence: TGCGCCAGCAGCCAAGAGGGGGGGGCGCAAGATGGCTACACCTTC. This sequence encodes CASSQEGGAQDGYTF.

The chain is built from TRBV6-5 and TRBJ2-1, with D hard to call. Germline CDR1 MNHEY, CDR2 SVGAGI. The CDR3 is 15 amino acids. V was cut by 0 bases and J by 6 bases, with 12 bases left in between. The CDR3 DNA is TGTGCCAGCAGTTACTCGAGAACGCTTCCCAATGAGCAGTTCTTC. It specifies CASSYSRTLPNEQFF.

The chain has TRBV3-1 (or the pseudogene TRBV3-2) and TRBJ1-2; D gene uncertain. Trimming shortened V by 6 bases and J by 0 bases, and 11 bases separated the two germline ends. From germline, CDR1 is LGHDT and CDR2 YNNKEL (reference sequence). This CDR3 contains 14 residues. CDR3 sequence (DNA): TGTGCCAGCAGAGACTATAATTCTAACTATGGCTACACCTTC. As protein: CASRDYNSNYGYTF.

This chain connects TRBV4-1 to TRBJ2-1; 12 positions agree with TRBD2. Germline V gene lookup returns CDR1 MGHRA and CDR2 YSYEKL. Trimming took 5 bases from V and 11 from J; bases not matched to a gene: 10. CDR3 length: 15 residues. Written as DNA, the CDR3 is TGCGCCAGCAGCAAGACCGGGACTAGCGGGCGTCAGCAGTTCTTC. Amino acids: CASSKTGTSGRQQFF.

In its sample, this clone was seen once. The chain combines TRBV4-3 with TRBJ1-2; D remains unclear. Germline CDR1 LGHNA, CDR2 YSLEER. The CDR3 length is 18 residues. V lost 0 bases and J 3 bases, leaving 20 bases between the germline ends. CDR3 in amino acids: CASSQDNIGLATYYGYTF. The CDR3 DNA follows: TGCGCCAGCAGCCAAGATAATATAGGACTTGCAACTTACTATGGCTACACCTTC.

The chain couples TRBV28 to TRBJ2-2; 10 nucleotides agree with TRBD1. The CDR3 extends over 15 amino acids. The J segment lost 3 bases and the V segment lost 6 bases, leaving 4 bases of the junction unmatched. Germline assignment: CDR1 MDHEN and CDR2 SYDVKM. CDR3 sequence (DNA): TGTGCCAGCAGGTCGGACAGGGGGTACACCGGGGAGCTGTTTTTT. It yields the protein CASRSDRGYTGELFF.

This rearrangement joins TRBV10-3 to TRBJ1-1; D might be TRBD1 (6 bases). V dropped 2 bases and J dropped 5 bases, with 12 bases sitting between them. The CDR3 has 14 amino acids. Germline values: CDR1 ENHRY, CDR2 SYGVKD. The CDR3 sequence: CAISEGGGRTEAFF. The CDR3 nucleotides are TGTGCCATCAGTGAGGGTGGGGGCCGGACTGAAGCTTTCTTT.

The chain carries TRBV2 and TRBJ1-2, with 8 bases fitting TRBD1. Germline loops: CDR1 SNHLY, CDR2 FYNNEI. Unmatched junction bases numbered 8, after V lost 10 bases and J lost 4 bases. This CDR3 spans 13 amino acids. The CDR3 sequence is CATADREGYGYTF. CDR3 DNA: TGTGCCACGGCGGACAGGGAGGGCTATGGCTACACCTTC.

This clone was picked up one time. CDR3 amino acids: CASSLAVAGDNYNEQFF. CDR3 in DNA: TGCGCCAGCAGCTTGGCCGTGGCAGGGGATAACTACAATGAGCAGTTCTTC. The genes are TRBV5-1 and TRBJ2-1; D may be TRBD1 (6 bases). Germline V lookup: CDR1 SGHRS, CDR2 YFSETQ. Trimming pared 0 bases from V and 3 bases from J, leaving 16 bases between. This CDR3 comprises 17 residues.

The rearrangement uses TRBV21-1 and TRBJ1-5; TRBD1, as called in the table, went unchecked against the DNA. TRBV21-1 is a documented pseudogene. This CDR3 has 18 amino acids. The CDR3 nucleotides read TGTGCCATCCATGGGCAAGGAAAGTCTCTATATAGCAATCAGCCCCAGCATTTT. This gives the protein CAIHGQGKSLYSNQPQHF.

This clone has just one count. The chain links TRBV19 to TRBJ2-5, with 9 bases identical to TRBD1. This CDR3 comprises 16 residues. Germline CDR1 LNHDA, CDR2 SQIVND (reference sequence). Unmatched junction bases numbered 8, after V lost 5 bases and J lost 1 base. The DNA for the CDR3 is TGTGCCAGTAGTTCTCCCGGGACAGGGATCCAAGAGACCCAGTACTTC. This encodes CASSSPGTGIQETQYF.

V is TRBV24-1 and J is TRBJ2-1; 9 bases map to TRBD1. J lost 8 bases, V lost 4 bases, and 5 bases had no gene match. From germline, CDR1 is KGHDR and CDR2 SFDVKD. The CDR3 consists of 14 residues. The CDR3 DNA follows: TGTGCCACCAGTGACTTGGGACAGGGAGATGAGCAGTTCTTC. Translating it yields CATSDLGQGDEQFF.